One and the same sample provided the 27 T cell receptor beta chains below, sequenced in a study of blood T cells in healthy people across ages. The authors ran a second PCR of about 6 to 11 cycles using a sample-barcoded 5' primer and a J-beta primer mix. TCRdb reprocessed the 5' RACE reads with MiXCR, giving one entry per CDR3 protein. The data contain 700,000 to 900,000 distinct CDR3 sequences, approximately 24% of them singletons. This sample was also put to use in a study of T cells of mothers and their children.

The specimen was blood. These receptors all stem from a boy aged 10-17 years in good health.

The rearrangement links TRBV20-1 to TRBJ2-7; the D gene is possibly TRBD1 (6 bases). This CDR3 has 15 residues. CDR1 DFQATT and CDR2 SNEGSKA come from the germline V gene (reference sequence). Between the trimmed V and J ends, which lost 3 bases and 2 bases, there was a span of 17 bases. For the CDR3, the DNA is TGCAGTGCTAGCCCGACAGGTTTAGGGGCCTACGAGCAGTACTTC. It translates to CSASPTGLGAYEQYF.

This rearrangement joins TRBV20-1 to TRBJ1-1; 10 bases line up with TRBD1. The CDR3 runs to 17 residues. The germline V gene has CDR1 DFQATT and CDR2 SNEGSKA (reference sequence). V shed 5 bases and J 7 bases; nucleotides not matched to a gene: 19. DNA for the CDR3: TGCAGTGCTCCAGACCTCCGGGACAGGGGAGGACGCGATGAAGCTTTCTTT. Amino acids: CSAPDLRDRGGRDEAFF.

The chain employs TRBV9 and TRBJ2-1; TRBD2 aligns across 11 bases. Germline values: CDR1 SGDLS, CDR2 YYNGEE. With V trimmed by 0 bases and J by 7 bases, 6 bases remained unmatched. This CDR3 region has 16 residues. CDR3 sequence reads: CASSVEGSGGANEQFF. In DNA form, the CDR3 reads TGTGCCAGCAGCGTAGAAGGTAGCGGGGGGGCAAATGAGCAGTTCTTC.

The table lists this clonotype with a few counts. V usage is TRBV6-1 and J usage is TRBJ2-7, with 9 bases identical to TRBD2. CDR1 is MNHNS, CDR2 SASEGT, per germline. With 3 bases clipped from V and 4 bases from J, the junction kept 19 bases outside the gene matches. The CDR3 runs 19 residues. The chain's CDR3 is CASSEVDSTGTSPVYEQYF. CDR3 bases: TGTGCCAGCAGTGAGGTCGACAGTACCGGGACTAGCCCCGTGTACGAGCAGTACTTC.

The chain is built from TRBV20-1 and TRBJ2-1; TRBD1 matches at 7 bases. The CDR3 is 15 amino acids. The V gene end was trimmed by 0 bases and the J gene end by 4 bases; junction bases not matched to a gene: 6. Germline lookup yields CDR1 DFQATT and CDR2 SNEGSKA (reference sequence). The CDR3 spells CSARDLGTVYNEQFF. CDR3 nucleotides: TGCAGTGCTAGAGATCTCGGGACAGTTTACAATGAGCAGTTCTTC.

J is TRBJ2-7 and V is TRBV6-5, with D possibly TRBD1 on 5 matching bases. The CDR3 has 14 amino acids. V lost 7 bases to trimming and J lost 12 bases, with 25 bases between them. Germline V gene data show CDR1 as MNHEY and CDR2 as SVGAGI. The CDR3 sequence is CASTPRGRFPWWYF. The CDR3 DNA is TGTGCCAGCACCCCAAGGGGCAGATTTCCTTGGTGGTACTTC.

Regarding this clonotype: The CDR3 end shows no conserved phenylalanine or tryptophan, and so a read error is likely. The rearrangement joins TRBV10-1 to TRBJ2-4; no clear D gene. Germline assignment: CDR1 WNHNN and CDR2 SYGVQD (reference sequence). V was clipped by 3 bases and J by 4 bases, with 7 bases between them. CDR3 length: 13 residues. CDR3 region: CASSESRKNIQYL. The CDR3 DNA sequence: TGCGCCAGCAGTGAATCTCGGAAAAACATTCAGTACCTC.

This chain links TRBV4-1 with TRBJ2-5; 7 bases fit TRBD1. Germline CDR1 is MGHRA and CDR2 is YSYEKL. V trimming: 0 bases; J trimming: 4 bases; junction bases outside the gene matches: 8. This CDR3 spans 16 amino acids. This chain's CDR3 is CASSQEREGGTETQYF. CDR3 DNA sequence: TGCGCCAGCAGCCAAGAAAGAGAAGGGGGCACAGAGACCCAGTACTTC.

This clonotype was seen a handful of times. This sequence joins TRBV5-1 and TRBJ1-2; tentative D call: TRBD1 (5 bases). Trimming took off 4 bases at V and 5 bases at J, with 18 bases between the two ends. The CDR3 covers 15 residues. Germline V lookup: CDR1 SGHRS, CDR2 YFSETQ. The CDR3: CASSPGGGSQYGYTF. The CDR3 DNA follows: TGCGCCAGCAGCCCAGGTGGGGGTAGCCAATATGGCTACACCTTC. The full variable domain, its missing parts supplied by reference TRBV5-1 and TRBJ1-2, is KAGVTQTPRYLIKTRGQQVTLSCSPISGHRSVSWYQQTPGQGLQFLFEYFSETQRNKGNFPGRFSGRQFSNSRSEMNVSTLELGDSALYLCASSPGGGSQYGYTFGSGTRLTVV.

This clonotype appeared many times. Written as DNA, the CDR3 is TGTGCCAGCAGTTTTGGGACTAGCGGAGCCTACGAGCAGTACTTC. Translating it yields CASSFGTSGAYEQYF. The chain joins TRBV12-3 or TRBV12-4 to TRBJ2-7, with TRBD2 identical over 11 bases. Unmatched junction bases numbered 3, after V lost 3 bases and J lost 2 bases. This CDR3 has 15 residues.

CDR3 bases: TGTGCCAGCTCACCACAGGACTCCGGAGGGAATCAGTACTTC. As protein: CASSPQDSGGNQYF. The chain carries TRBV18 and TRBJ2-4, with D possibly TRBD2 on 6 matching bases. CDR3 length equals 14 residues. Trimming took off 1 base at V and 12 bases at J, with 16 bases between the two ends. CDR1 is KGHSH, CDR2 LQKENI, per germline.

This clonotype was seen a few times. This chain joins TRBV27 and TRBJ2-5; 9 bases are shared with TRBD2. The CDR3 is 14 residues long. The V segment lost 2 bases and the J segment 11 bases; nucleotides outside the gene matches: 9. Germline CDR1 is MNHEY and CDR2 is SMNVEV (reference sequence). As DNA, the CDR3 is TGTGCCAGCAGTTTAGGCGGGGGGGTAGAGGAGCAGTACTTC. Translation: CASSLGGGVEEQYF.

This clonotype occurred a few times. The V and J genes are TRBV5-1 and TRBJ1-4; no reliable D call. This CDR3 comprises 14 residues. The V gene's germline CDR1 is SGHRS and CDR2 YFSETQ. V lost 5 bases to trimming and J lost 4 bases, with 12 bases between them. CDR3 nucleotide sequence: TGCGCCAGCAGTGAAGAACGGTTTAATGAAAAACTGTTTTTT. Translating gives CASSEERFNEKLFF.

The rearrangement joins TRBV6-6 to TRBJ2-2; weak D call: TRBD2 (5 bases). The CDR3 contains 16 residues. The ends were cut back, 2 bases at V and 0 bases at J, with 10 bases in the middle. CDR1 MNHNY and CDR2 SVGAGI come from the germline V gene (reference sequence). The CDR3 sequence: CASSYQRSANTGELFF. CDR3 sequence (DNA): TGTGCCAGCAGTTACCAGCGGAGCGCGAACACCGGGGAGCTGTTTTTT.

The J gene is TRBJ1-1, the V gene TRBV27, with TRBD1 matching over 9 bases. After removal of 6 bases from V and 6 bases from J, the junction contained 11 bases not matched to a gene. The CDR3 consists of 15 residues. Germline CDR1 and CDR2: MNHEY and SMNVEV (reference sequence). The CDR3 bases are TGTGCCAGCAGCCGTATACAGGGGGCTTATGCTGAAGCTTTCTTT. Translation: CASSRIQGAYAEAFF.

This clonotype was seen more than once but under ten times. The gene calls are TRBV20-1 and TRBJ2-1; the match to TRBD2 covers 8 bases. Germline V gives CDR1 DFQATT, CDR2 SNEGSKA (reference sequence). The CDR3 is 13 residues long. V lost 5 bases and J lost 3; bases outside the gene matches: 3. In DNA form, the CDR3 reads TGCAGTGCTTCGGGGGGGAACTACAATGAGCAGTTCTTC. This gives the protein CSASGGNYNEQFF.

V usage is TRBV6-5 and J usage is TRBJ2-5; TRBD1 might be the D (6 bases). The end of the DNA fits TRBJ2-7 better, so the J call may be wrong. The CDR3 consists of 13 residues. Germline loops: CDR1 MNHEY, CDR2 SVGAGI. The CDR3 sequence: CASSYGTFYEQYF. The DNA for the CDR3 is TGTGCCAGCAGTTACGGGACATTCTACGAGCAGTACTTC.

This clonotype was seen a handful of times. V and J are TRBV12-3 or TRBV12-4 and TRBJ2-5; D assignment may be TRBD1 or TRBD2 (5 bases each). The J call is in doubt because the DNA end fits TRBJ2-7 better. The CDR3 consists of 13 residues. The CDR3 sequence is CASSWDPSIEQYF. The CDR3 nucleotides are TGTGCCAGCAGTTGGGACCCCTCGATCGAGCAGTACTTC.

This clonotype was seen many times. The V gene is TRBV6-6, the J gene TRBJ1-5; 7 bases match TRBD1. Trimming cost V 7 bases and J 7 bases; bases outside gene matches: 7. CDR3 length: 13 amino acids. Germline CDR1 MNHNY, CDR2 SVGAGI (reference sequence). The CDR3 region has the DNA TGTGCCAGCACCCCTCAGGGGGACCAGCCCCAGCATTTT. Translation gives CASTPQGDQPQHF.

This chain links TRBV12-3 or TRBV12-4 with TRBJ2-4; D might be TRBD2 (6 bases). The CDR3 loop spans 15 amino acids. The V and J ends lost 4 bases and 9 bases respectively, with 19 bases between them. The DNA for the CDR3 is TGTGCCAGCAGTTCGCAGTCACCTAGGAGGGGCATTCAGTACTTC. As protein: CASSSQSPRRGIQYF.

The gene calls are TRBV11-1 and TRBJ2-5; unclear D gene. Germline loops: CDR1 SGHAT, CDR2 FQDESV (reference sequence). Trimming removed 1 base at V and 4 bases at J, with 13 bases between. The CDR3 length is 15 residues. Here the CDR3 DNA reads TGTGCCAGCAGCTTAGACGCCTCCCGGGCAGAGACCCAGTACTTC. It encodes CASSLDASRAETQYF.

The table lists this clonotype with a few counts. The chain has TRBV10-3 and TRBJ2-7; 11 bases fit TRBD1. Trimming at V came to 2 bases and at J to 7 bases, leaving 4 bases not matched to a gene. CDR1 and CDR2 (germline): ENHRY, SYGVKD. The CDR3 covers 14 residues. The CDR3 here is CAISEGQGAEEQYF. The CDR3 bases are TGTGCCATCAGTGAGGGACAGGGGGCAGAAGAGCAGTACTTC.

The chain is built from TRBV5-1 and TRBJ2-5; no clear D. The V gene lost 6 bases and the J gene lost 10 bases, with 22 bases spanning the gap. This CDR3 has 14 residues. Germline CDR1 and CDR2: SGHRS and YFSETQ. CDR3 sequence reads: CASTPDRPSGNQYF. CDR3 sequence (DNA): TGCGCCAGCACCCCGGACCGCCCTAGTGGGAACCAGTACTTC. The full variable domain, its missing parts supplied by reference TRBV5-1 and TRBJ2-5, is KAGVTQTPRYLIKTRGQQVTLSCSPISGHRSVSWYQQTPGQGLQFLFEYFSETQRNKGNFPGRFSGRQFSNSRSEMNVSTLELGDSALYLCASTPDRPSGNQYFGPGTRLLVL.

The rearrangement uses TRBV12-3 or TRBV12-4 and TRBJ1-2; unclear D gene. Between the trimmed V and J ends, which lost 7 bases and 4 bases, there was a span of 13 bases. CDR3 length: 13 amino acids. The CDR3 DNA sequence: TGTGCCAGCACCGCCGGTGTTGCCTATGGCTACACCTTC. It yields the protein CASTAGVAYGYTF.

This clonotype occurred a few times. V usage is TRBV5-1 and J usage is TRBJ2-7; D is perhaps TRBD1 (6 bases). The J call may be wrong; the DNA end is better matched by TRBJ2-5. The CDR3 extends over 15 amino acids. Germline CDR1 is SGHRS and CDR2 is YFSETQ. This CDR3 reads CASSPQGTEEETQYF. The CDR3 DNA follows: TGCGCCAGCAGCCCCCAGGGGACGGAGGAAGAGACCCAGTACTTC.

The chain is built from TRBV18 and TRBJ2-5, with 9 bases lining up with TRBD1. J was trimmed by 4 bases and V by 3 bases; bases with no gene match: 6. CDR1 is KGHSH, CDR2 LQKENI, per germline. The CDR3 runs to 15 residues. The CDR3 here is CASSPGTGSGETQYF. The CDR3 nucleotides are TGTGCCAGCTCACCGGGGACAGGGAGTGGAGAGACCCAGTACTTC.

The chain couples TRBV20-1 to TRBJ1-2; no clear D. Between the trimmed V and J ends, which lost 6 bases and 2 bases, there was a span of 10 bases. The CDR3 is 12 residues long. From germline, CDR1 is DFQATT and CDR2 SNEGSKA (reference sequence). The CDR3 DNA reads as TGCAGTGCCGGGGTAGCCAACTATGGCTACACCTTC. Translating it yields CSAGVANYGYTF.